Detailed here is one T cell receptor beta chain. These data come from a study of blood T cell repertoires in COVID-19. The overall study: T cells, B-cell-depleted T cells, or PBMCs supplied cDNA or gDNA.

Original data processing: Researchers report that nucleated cell counts were estimated from reference gene primer amplification. Sequencing used immunoSEQ multiplex PCR; TCRdb keeps in-frame clones, though not all of them. V, J and clone size reflect that table, while D and trimming were determined from the DNA. The sample consists of 30,000 to 35,000 clones, 75% to 85% of them appearing once. This CDR3 is 18 amino acids long. The chain joins TRBV12-2 to TRBJ2-6; the table assigns TRBD1, which was not confirmed against the DNA. TRBV12-2 represents a pseudogene. The source material was peripheral blood. The TCR sequence derives from an elderly man with active COVID-19. The CDR3 DNA reads TGTGCAAGTCGCTTAGATCAGGGGGAGCGCTCTGGGGCCAACGTCCTGACTTTC. It is translated as CASRLDQGERSGANVLTF.